The source of this TCR beta chain is a study of cytomegalovirus exposure and HLA in healthy donors. Looking at the study overall: As released early, the data held 85 million to 95 million unique TCRs from HLA-typed donors.

The PCR ran on 60 Vbeta and 13 Jbeta primers. Sequencing was performed with immunoSEQ multiplex PCR; in TCRdb, only in-frame clones are kept and a portion is missing. The sample carries some 160,000 clones, approximately 84% recorded once. This receptor was taken from a woman between 40 and 55 years old in good health and CMV-seropositive. The sequenced sample consisted of PBMCs.

In nucleotides, the CDR3 is TGTGCCTGGAACCCACCCAGGTCTGAAGCTTTCTTT. Protein product: CAWNPPRSEAFF. V gene TRBV30 combines with J gene TRBJ1-1; D is unclear. Trimming removed 4 bases at V and 6 bases at J, with 12 bases between. The CDR3 loop spans 12 amino acids. CDR1 GTSNPN and CDR2 SVGIG come from the germline V gene (reference sequence). The full variable domain, with the rest looked up from reference TRBV30 and TRBJ1-1, is SQTIHQWPATLVQPVGSPLSLECTVEGTSNPNLYWYRQAAGRGLQLLFYSVGIGQISSEVPQNLSASRPQDRQFILSSKKLLLSDSGFYLCAWNPPRSEAFFGQGTRLTVV.